The 5 T cell receptor beta chains below all came from one sample that was sequenced in a study of cytomegalovirus exposure and HLA in healthy donors. PCR primers comprised 60 Vbeta and 13 Jbeta primers. The method was immunoSEQ multiplex PCR; TCRdb's version includes in-frame clones alone and lacks a portion of them. The sample includes 160,000 or so clones, 82% of them seen just once. Source material: PBMCs. These receptors were obtained from a man between 50 and 59 years old in good health and CMV-seropositive.

V is TRBV7-3 and J is TRBJ2-3; TRBD2 aligns across 9 bases. Trimming took 4 bases from V and 4 from J; bases not matched to a gene: 6. The CDR3 has 15 amino acids. Looked up from germline, CDR1 is SGHTA and CDR2 is FQGTGA. CDR3 sequence (DNA): TGTGCCAGCAGCTACACCGGGACTAGCTCAGATACGCAGTATTTT. It is translated as CASSYTGTSSDTQYF.

The V call is TRBV10-1, the J call TRBJ1-2, with 7 nucleotides matching TRBD1. Germline CDR1 is WNHNN and CDR2 is SYGVQD (reference sequence). The CDR3 covers 14 residues. J was trimmed by 3 bases and V by 4 bases; bases with no gene match: 5. The CDR3 is CASSGDQGDYGYTF. CDR3 nucleotides: TGCGCCAGCAGTGGTGATCAGGGGGACTATGGCTACACCTTC.

The sample holds a few counts of this clone. The chain couples TRBV6-1 to TRBJ2-7; D gene unclear. CDR3 size: 14 residues. Between the trimmed V and J ends, which lost 3 bases and 6 bases, there was a span of 15 bases. CDR1 and CDR2 (germline): MNHNS, SASEGT. The CDR3 DNA reads as TGTGCCAGCAGTGAGCTAGTTCGTTTCTCCGAGCAGTACTTC. Protein sequence: CASSELVRFSEQYF.

V is TRBV6-6 and J is TRBJ2-7, with 12 nucleotides matching TRBD2. The ends lost 6 bases at V and 4 bases at J; junction bases unmatched: 7. The germline V gene encodes CDR1 MNHNY and CDR2 SVGAGI (reference sequence). The CDR3 covers 15 residues. CDR3 sequence (DNA): TGTGCCAGCAGCCGCGGGACTAGCGGGTCTTACGAGCAGTACTTC. It yields the protein CASSRGTSGSYEQYF.

This clone is a singleton in its sample. J is TRBJ2-7 and V is TRBV19; D might be TRBD1 (6 bases). The CDR3 has 14 residues. Trimming removed 3 bases from V and 4 bases from J, with 13 bases in between. Per germline, CDR1 LNHDA and CDR2 SQIVND (reference sequence). CDR3 sequence: CASSIEGHQYEQYF. The CDR3, as DNA: TGTGCCAGTAGTATTGAGGGACACCAGTACGAGCAGTACTTC.